This T cell receptor (beta chain) derives from a study of cytomegalovirus exposure and HLA in healthy donors. 60 Vbeta and 13 Jbeta primers were used in PCR. Using immunoSEQ multiplex PCR, the repertoire was profiled, and TCRdb retains in-frame clones only, with some absent. Of roughly 110,000 clones in the sample, about 80% were seen once. Whole-study results and caveats: Immune exposure was documented only through CMV serostatus.

Germline V lookup: CDR1 SGHNT, CDR2 YYREEE (reference sequence). V was trimmed by 0 bases and J by 4 bases, leaving 13 bases between them. The CDR3 has 15 amino acids. This clone appeared once. No antigen is known for it. The specimen was PBMCs. The origin of this receptor is a man aged 30-40 years in good health and CMV-seronegative. V gene TRBV5-4 combines with J gene TRBJ1-2, with D possibly matching TRBD1 (6 bases). In DNA form, the CDR3 reads TGTGCCAGCAGCTTGGGGGGGCGTGGAAGCTATGGCTACACCTTC. This sequence encodes CASSLGGRGSYGYTF.